Below, 23 T cell receptor beta chains from the same sample are listed, as sequenced in a study of neurological immune-mediated disorders. In TCRdb, the 5' RACE reads were re-called with MiXCR into one record per CDR3 protein. The sample contains around 76,000 distinct CDR3 sequences, around 9.6% of which appear only once. Time point defined: longitudinal time-point 1 (baseline). The sequencing sample was made of PBMCs. All receptors come from a young man in good health.

The rearrangement links TRBV15 to TRBJ2-1; TRBD2 agrees at 11 bases. Germline V gene data show CDR1 as LNHNV and CDR2 as YYDKDF (reference sequence). The CDR3 totals 15 residues. V was clipped by 4 bases and J by 9 bases; unmatched bases: 8. CDR3 coding DNA: TGTGCCACCAGCAAGATACTAGCGGGAGACTCTGAGCAGTTCTTC. Translation gives CATSKILAGDSEQFF.

The rearrangement links TRBV5-1 to TRBJ2-3, with 9 bases matching TRBD2. V trimming: 0 bases; J trimming: 7 bases; junction bases outside the gene matches: 12. Germline values: CDR1 SGHRS, CDR2 YFSETQ. The CDR3 spans 17 residues. The CDR3: CASSLGEGTSTLNTQYF. The CDR3 nucleotides are TGCGCCAGCAGCTTGGGGGAAGGGACTAGCACCCTCAATACGCAGTATTTT. Looking up the rest from reference TRBV5-1 and TRBJ2-3 gives the full variable domain: KAGVTQTPRYLIKTRGQQVTLSCSPISGHRSVSWYQQTPGQGLQFLFEYFSETQRNKGNFPGRFSGRQFSNSRSEMNVSTLELGDSALYLCASSLGEGTSTLNTQYFGPGTRLTVL.

The chain recombines TRBV5-1 with TRBJ1-1; 8 bases are a match to TRBD1. V shed 7 bases and J 6 bases; nucleotides not matched to a gene: 20. The length of the CDR3 is 17 residues. The germline gives CDR1 SGHRS, CDR2 YFSETQ. The CDR3 loop is CASAQTSGGPGISEAFF. The CDR3 nucleotides read TGCGCCAGCGCCCAAACGTCAGGGGGCCCAGGGATTTCTGAAGCTTTCTTT.

In its sample, this clonotype was seen many times. The chain links TRBV5-1 to TRBJ2-1; TRBD2 matches at 8 bases. The CDR3 is 16 amino acids. Trimming cost V 0 bases and J 3 bases; bases outside gene matches: 5. Germline V gives CDR1 SGHRS, CDR2 YFSETQ. The CDR3: CASSLATSGLYNEQFF. DNA for the CDR3: TGCGCCAGCAGCTTGGCCACTAGCGGACTCTACAATGAGCAGTTCTTC.

This clonotype was counted ten times or more. The CDR3 DNA reads TGTGCCAGCAGCTTGGTGTGGGACAGGGGGGTTGGTGAGCAGTTCTTC. Amino acids: CASSLVWDRGVGEQFF. The chain employs TRBV5-5 and TRBJ2-1; 11 bases agree with TRBD1. CDR3 length equals 16 residues. The germline gives CDR1 SGHKS, CDR2 YYEKEE (reference sequence). After removal of 0 bases from V and 9 bases from J, the junction contained 8 bases not matched to a gene.

The chain is built from TRBV12-3 or TRBV12-4 and TRBJ2-7; 7 bases are shared with TRBD1. The CDR3 sequence is 14 residues long. With 7 bases clipped from V and 2 bases from J, the junction kept 8 bases outside the gene matches. The CDR3 protein is CASTHGQATYEQYF. DNA of the CDR3: TGTGCCAGCACCCACGGACAGGCTACCTACGAGCAGTACTTC.

This clonotype showed up many times. The chain joins TRBV29-1 to TRBJ1-2, with 8 nucleotides matching TRBD1. After removal of 5 bases from V and 4 bases from J, the junction contained 12 bases not matched to a gene. The CDR3 runs to 15 residues. Germline V gives CDR1 SQVTM, CDR2 ANQGSEA. The CDR3 here is CSVFTQGQAPYGYTF. As DNA, the CDR3 is TGCAGCGTTTTCACCCAGGGACAGGCCCCCTATGGCTACACCTTC.

In its sample, this clonotype was seen many times. V usage is TRBV20-1 and J usage is TRBJ2-3; D might be TRBD2 (5 bases). This CDR3 has 15 residues. Germline assignment: CDR1 DFQATT and CDR2 SNEGSKA (reference sequence). The V and J ends lost 3 bases and 1 base respectively, with 14 bases between them. The CDR3 is CSARDFIGGTDTQYF. The CDR3 DNA reads TGCAGTGCTAGGGACTTCATTGGGGGCACAGATACGCAGTATTTT.

This clonotype was picked up many times. The V call is TRBV20-1, the J call TRBJ1-2; no firm D call. The CDR3 extends over 13 amino acids. V was trimmed by 1 base and J by 4 bases, leaving 10 bases between them. The V gene's germline CDR1 is DFQATT and CDR2 SNEGSKA (reference sequence). The CDR3 DNA reads TGCAGTGCTAGAGTGGGTGGGATCTATGGCTACACCTTC. Encoded protein: CSARVGGIYGYTF.

This clonotype was seen repeatedly, ten times or more. The chain couples TRBV6-2 or TRBV6-3 to TRBJ2-6, with unresolved D. Germline CDR1 is MNHEY and CDR2 is SVGEGT. The ends were cut back, 2 bases at V and 0 bases at J, with 8 bases in the middle. The CDR3 consists of 16 residues. The CDR3 spells CASSYRARSGANVLTF. The CDR3 DNA reads TGTGCCAGCAGTTACCGGGCCCGCTCTGGGGCCAACGTCCTGACTTTC.

This clonotype was recorded many times. The chain joins TRBV7-2 to TRBJ2-7; TRBD2 matches at 12 bases. The CDR3 spans 15 residues. Per the germline V gene, CDR1 is SGHTA and CDR2 is FQGNSA. V dropped 5 bases and J dropped 5; count of bases not matched to a gene: 7. The CDR3 region is CASSTTSGSLDEQYF. Here the CDR3 DNA reads TGTGCCAGCAGCACGACTAGCGGGAGTTTGGACGAGCAGTACTTC. The variable domain in full, with the rest retrieved from reference TRBV7-2 and TRBJ2-7, is GAGVSQSPSNKVTEKGKDVELRCDPISGHTALYWYRQSLGQGLEFLIYFQGNSAPDKSGLPSDRFSAERTGGSVSTLTIQRTQQEDSAVYLCASSTTSGSLDEQYFGPGTRLTVT.

This clonotype was seen many times. The J gene is TRBJ2-1, the V gene TRBV20-1; 9 positions match TRBD2. Germline CDR1 and CDR2: DFQATT and SNEGSKA (reference sequence). The CDR3 contains 15 residues. V was pared by 1 base and J by 2 bases, with 3 bases of the junction left unmatched. In DNA, the CDR3 is TGCAGTGCTAGAGTAGCGGGAGTGGCCTACAATGAGCAGTTCTTC. Its translation: CSARVAGVAYNEQFF.

The chain joins TRBV12-3 or TRBV12-4 to TRBJ1-6, with D maybe TRBD1 (5 bases). The V end lost 2 bases, the J end lost 9 bases, and 14 bases lay between the germline ends. This CDR3 region has 15 residues. This chain's CDR3 is CASSLWSTVTSPLHF. CDR3 in DNA: TGTGCCAGCAGTTTATGGTCGACAGTAACTTCACCCCTCCACTTT.

This clonotype has a count of ten or more. The chain recombines TRBV29-1 with TRBJ2-5; D uncertain. Trimming stripped 5 bases from V and 3 bases from J, with 7 bases between. Germline V gene sequence: CDR1 SQVTM, CDR2 ANQGSEA. The CDR3 totals 11 residues. DNA for the CDR3: TGCAGCGTTCTCCGGGAAGAGACCCAGTACTTC. Amino acid sequence: CSVLREETQYF.

This clonotype was seen repeatedly, ten times or more. Here the CDR3 reads CASSLGDASYEQYF. The CDR3 DNA reads as TGCGCCAGCAGCTTGGGGGATGCCTCCTACGAGCAGTACTTC. The chain joins TRBV5-1 to TRBJ2-7; D uncertain. CDR3 length equals 14 residues. In germline, CDR1 is SGHRS, CDR2 YFSETQ. Trimming cost V 0 bases and J 0 bases, with 7 bases left between them.

This clonotype was seen repeatedly, ten times or more. The genes are TRBV7-2 and TRBJ1-3, with 7 nucleotides matching TRBD1. J was trimmed by 4 bases and V by 5 bases; bases with no gene match: 11. Germline lookup yields CDR1 SGHTA and CDR2 FQGNSA. This CDR3 is built from 16 residues. CDR3 nucleotide sequence: TGTGCCAGCAGCCCTACCTATCGGGACAGCGGAAACACCATATATTTT. Encoded protein: CASSPTYRDSGNTIYF.

In this sample, this clonotype turned up many times. This rearrangement joins TRBV11-2 to TRBJ2-7; 12 bases are a match to TRBD2. The germline V gene encodes CDR1 SGHAT and CDR2 FQNNGV. Trimming cost V 0 bases and J 3 bases; bases outside gene matches: 12. The CDR3 extends over 19 amino acids. CDR3 in DNA: TGTGCCAGCAGCTTAGAGGCTAGCGGGAGGGTATCAGTTGTCTACGAGCAGTACTTC. Translation gives CASSLEASGRVSVVYEQYF.

Comment on this clonotype: This is likely a read error, given that the CDR3 carries no conserved phenylalanine or tryptophan at its end. The chain uses TRBV2 and TRBJ2-1; D might be TRBD2 (6 bases). The assigned J gene may be wrong: the sequence end matches TRBJ2-7 better. This CDR3 has 13 residues. CDR1 is SNHLY and CDR2 is FYNNEI in the germline V gene. CDR3 nucleotides: TGTGCCAGCAGTGCCGGGCTAGCGTCTGAGCAGTACTTA. Protein product: CASSAGLASEQYL.

A note on this clonotype: One end of the junction varies from germline; a read error may be responsible. The chain carries TRBV20-1 and TRBJ2-1, with D perhaps matching TRBD1 (6 bases). This CDR3 comprises 12 residues. The germline V gene has CDR1 DFQATT and CDR2 SNEGSKA (reference sequence). Here the CDR3 reads CSSDSRYNEQIF. Written as DNA, the CDR3 is TGTAGTTCGGACAGCCGGTACAATGAGCAGATCTTC.

This clonotype was counted many times. V usage is TRBV5-8 and J usage is TRBJ1-2; D unclear. CDR3 size: 14 residues. Trimming removed 0 bases at V and 2 bases at J, with 8 bases between. Germline V gene sequence: CDR1 SGHTS, CDR2 YDEGEE. CDR3 bases: TGTGCCAGCAGCTTGGGGGCAGTAAACTATGGCTACACCTTC. Translating it yields CASSLGAVNYGYTF.

This clonotype occurred many times. The V call is TRBV29-1, the J call TRBJ2-2; D not certain. V dropped 0 bases and J dropped 0 bases, with 8 bases sitting between them. The germline CDR1 and CDR2 sequences are SQVTM and ANQGSEA. This CDR3 is built from 15 residues. DNA for the CDR3: TGCAGCGTTGAAGATTTAGCAGCGAACACCGGGGAGCTGTTTTTT. It codes for CSVEDLAANTGELFF.

This clonotype was observed many times. This sequence joins TRBV7-9 and TRBJ1-5; maybe TRBD1 (6 bases). The CDR3 consists of 14 residues. V was shortened by 2 bases and J by 6 bases, with 11 bases between the two germline ends. Germline CDR1 reads SEHNR; CDR2 reads FQNEAQ (reference sequence). Here the CDR3 DNA reads TGTGCCAGCAGCTTATCGGGGGGCGGTCAGCCCCAGCATTTT. Its protein product is CASSLSGGGQPQHF.

This clonotype was found many times. The chain couples TRBV5-1 to TRBJ2-1; D gene uncertain. Germline V gene sequence: CDR1 SGHRS, CDR2 YFSETQ. CDR3 length: 15 amino acids. Trimming removed 0 bases from V and 7 bases from J, with 14 bases in between. As DNA, the CDR3 is TGCGCCAGCAGCTTGGCGATAGCCCTCGGTAATGAGCAGTTCTTC. It yields the protein CASSLAIALGNEQFF.